Described below is a single TCR beta chain sequence and its context. Its matching antigen is unknown. Once extracted for a subset, genomic DNA was divided evenly among several immunoSEQ plates. Assay: immunoSEQ multiplex PCR; the TCRdb copy retains only in-frame clones and omits some. This sample has about 1.1 million clones, with approximately 75% found just once. These data are taken from a study of shared clonotypes between healthy human individuals. Study outcomes and limitations: Generally, naive subsets (rather than memory subsets) showed larger estimated richness.

Germline CDR1 MNHEY, CDR2 SVGAGI. The V segment lost 5 bases and the J segment 2 bases; nucleotides outside the gene matches: 4. CDR3 length: 15 residues. This chain connects TRBV6-5 to TRBJ1-4; 8 bases are shared with TRBD1. Material: memory CD4+ T cells from PBMCs. The subset is: CD45RA-negative fraction. The TCR originated in a man aged 18 to 30 in good health. Some clones in this sample may be carry-over from other donors' samples. This CDR3 is CASSNRDRTNEKLFF. Written as DNA, the CDR3 is TGTGCCAGCAGTAACCGGGACAGGACTAATGAAAAACTGTTTTTT.